Listed below are T cell receptor beta chains from one sample, sequenced in a study of blood T cell repertoires in COVID-19. Produced via immunoSEQ multiplex PCR; TCRdb's table is partial and in-frame only. The sample includes 400,000 to 450,000 clones, roughly 89% seen only once; the top ten take 0.75% to 0.85%. What was sequenced was peripheral blood. The receptors come from a young man with COVID-19, enrolled during active disease. The CDR3 runs from the conserved cysteine through the conserved F or W. The order of the fields is clone size, V gene, J gene, D gene, CDR3 DNA, CDR3 protein. The D gene is left open where the match is weak. Size is stated for part of the rows, as once, few or many counts, or as a class when the clone is expanded.

abundance: -
v_gene: TRBV12-5
j_gene: TRBJ2-1
d_gene: TRBD1
CDR3nt: TGTGCTAGTGGCCCCCGGACAGGGGTGGGTAATGAGCAGTTCTTC
CDR3aa: CASGPRTGVGNEQFF

abundance: -
v_gene: TRBV10-2
j_gene: TRBJ2-1
d_gene: TRBD2
CDR3nt: TGCGCCAGCAGTAGCGGGGGGTTTTTCGGGGATGAGCAGTTCTTC
CDR3aa: CASSSGGFFGDEQFF

abundance: -
v_gene: TRBV6-5
j_gene: TRBJ2-1
d_gene: -
CDR3nt: TGTGCCAGCAGTAAAACAGTGCATGAGCAGTTCTTC
CDR3aa: CASSKTVHEQFF

abundance: -
v_gene: TRBV3-1/TRBV3-2
j_gene: TRBJ1-2
d_gene: -
CDR3nt: TGTGCCAGCAGCCAAGGAGGGACATATGGCTACACCTTC
CDR3aa: CASSQGGTYGYTF

abundance: many
v_gene: TRBV10-1
j_gene: TRBJ2-1
d_gene: TRBD1
CDR3nt: TGCGCCAGCAGTGTTGGCTCCAGGGGGAACAATGAGCAGTTCTTC
CDR3aa: CASSVGSRGNNEQFF

abundance: -
v_gene: TRBV5-1
j_gene: TRBJ1-1
d_gene: -
CDR3nt: TGCGCCAGCAGCTTGGAACACAGTTTGAACACTGAAGCTTTCTTT
CDR3aa: CASSLEHSLNTEAFF

abundance: few
v_gene: TRBV27
j_gene: TRBJ2-5
d_gene: TRBD2
CDR3nt: TGTGCCAGCAGTTTTTACGGGCGGGGGGCCAGAGAGACCCAGTACTTC
CDR3aa: CASSFYGRGARETQYF

abundance: few
v_gene: TRBV29-1
j_gene: TRBJ1-1
d_gene: -
CDR3nt: TGCAGCGTTCGCGTCCAGGCGAACACTGAAGCTTTCTTT
CDR3aa: CSVRVQANTEAFF

abundance: -
v_gene: TRBV5-4
j_gene: TRBJ2-7
d_gene: TRBD2
CDR3nt: TGTGCCAGCAGCAGGGGACTAGTCAACGAGCAGTACTTC
CDR3aa: CASSRGLVNEQYF

abundance: -
v_gene: TRBV30
j_gene: TRBJ1-2
d_gene: -
CDR3nt: TGTGCCTGGAGCCTGGGGGTGTGGGACAAACCCTATGGCTACACCTTC
CDR3aa: CAWSLGVWDKPYGYTF

abundance: -
v_gene: TRBV6-6
j_gene: TRBJ2-3
d_gene: TRBD2
CDR3nt: TGTGCCAGCAGTCCCCTCCGACTAGCGGGGGCCACAGATACGCAGTATTTT
CDR3aa: CASSPLRLAGATDTQYF

abundance: -
v_gene: TRBV10-2
j_gene: TRBJ2-1
d_gene: TRBD2
CDR3nt: TGCGCCAGCAGTGCGGGGGGGCCTCGGAATGAGCAGTTCTTC
CDR3aa: CASSAGGPRNEQFF

abundance: -
v_gene: TRBV11-2
j_gene: TRBJ2-5
d_gene: -
CDR3nt: TGTGCCAGCAGCTTTAATAGCGCGAAAGAGACCCAGTACTTC
CDR3aa: CASSFNSAKETQYF

abundance: -
v_gene: TRBV5-6
j_gene: TRBJ2-3
d_gene: TRBD1
CDR3nt: TGTGCCAGCAGCTTAAGACAGGGTAGGGCAGATACGCAGTATTTT
CDR3aa: CASSLRQGRADTQYF

abundance: -
v_gene: TRBV6-2/TRBV6-3
j_gene: TRBJ2-1
d_gene: TRBD2
CDR3nt: TGTGCCAGCAGCCCGGGACTAGCAAGGTCGCACAATGAGCAGTTCTTC
CDR3aa: CASSPGLARSHNEQFF

abundance: -
v_gene: TRBV12-3/TRBV12-4
j_gene: TRBJ2-1
d_gene: -
CDR3nt: TGTGCCAGCAGTTGGCACCTCAATGAGCAGTTCTTC
CDR3aa: CASSWHLNEQFF

abundance: -
v_gene: TRBV15
j_gene: TRBJ1-6
d_gene: -
CDR3nt: TGTGCCACCAGCTGGGGAGTTAGGAATTCACCCCTCCACTTT
CDR3aa: CATSWGVRNSPLHF

abundance: -
v_gene: TRBV7-8
j_gene: TRBJ2-1
d_gene: -
CDR3nt: TGTGCCAGCTTGAAGACTAGGTGGGCCAATGAGCAGTTCTTC
CDR3aa: CASLKTRWANEQFF

abundance: -
v_gene: TRBV19
j_gene: TRBJ2-2
d_gene: TRBD2
CDR3nt: TGTGCCAGCGCCGGGACAGCTAGCGGGGGGGGCACCGGGGAGCTGTTTTTT
CDR3aa: CASAGTASGGGTGELFF

abundance: -
v_gene: TRBV6-6
j_gene: TRBJ2-3
d_gene: TRBD2
CDR3nt: TGTGCCAGCAGTCCCCAGGGTAGCGGGGATACAGATACGCAGTATTTT
CDR3aa: CASSPQGSGDTDTQYF

abundance: -
v_gene: TRBV29-1
j_gene: TRBJ2-1
d_gene: TRBD2
CDR3nt: TGCAGCTCAGCGGGACTAGCGGGTTCCTACAATGAGCAGTTCTTC
CDR3aa: CSSAGLAGSYNEQFF

abundance: -
v_gene: TRBV5-1
j_gene: TRBJ2-5
d_gene: TRBD1
CDR3nt: TGCGCCAGCAGCTTGGGACAAACAGGGGGAGGAGAGACCCAGTACTTC
CDR3aa: CASSLGQTGGGETQYF

abundance: -
v_gene: TRBV6-5
j_gene: TRBJ2-7
d_gene: TRBD2
CDR3nt: TGTGCCAGCAGGCGTTCTAGCGGGAGGGCATACGAGCAGTACTTC
CDR3aa: CASRRSSGRAYEQYF

abundance: -
v_gene: TRBV30
j_gene: TRBJ2-5
d_gene: TRBD1
CDR3nt: TGTGCCTGGAGCCGACAGGGGGGGACCCAGTACTTC
CDR3aa: CAWSRQGGTQYF

abundance: once
v_gene: TRBV4-2
j_gene: TRBJ2-1
d_gene: TRBD2
CDR3nt: TGTGCCAGCAGCCAATCAAGGACTAGCGGGAAATACAATGAGCAGTTCTTC
CDR3aa: CASSQSRTSGKYNEQFF

abundance: -
v_gene: TRBV11-2
j_gene: TRBJ2-7
d_gene: TRBD2
CDR3nt: TGTGCCAGCAGCAAGACTAGCGGGAGGTTGTCCGAGCAGTACTTC
CDR3aa: CASSKTSGRLSEQYF